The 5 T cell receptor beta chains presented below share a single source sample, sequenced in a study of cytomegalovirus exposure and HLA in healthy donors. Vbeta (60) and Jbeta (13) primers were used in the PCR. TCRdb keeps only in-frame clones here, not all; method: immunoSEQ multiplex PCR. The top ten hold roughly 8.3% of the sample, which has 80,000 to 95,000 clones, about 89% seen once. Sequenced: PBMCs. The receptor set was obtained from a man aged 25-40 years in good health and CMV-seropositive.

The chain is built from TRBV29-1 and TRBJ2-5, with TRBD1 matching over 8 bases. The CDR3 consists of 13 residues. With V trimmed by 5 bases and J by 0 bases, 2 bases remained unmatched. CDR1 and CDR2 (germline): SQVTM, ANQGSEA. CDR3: CSVTDRDQETQYF. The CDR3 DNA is TGCAGCGTTACGGACAGGGACCAAGAGACCCAGTACTTC.

The CDR3 bases are TGTGCCAGCAGCTTAGGGCCCACTAGTCAGGAGACCCAGTACTTC. Translation: CASSLGPTSQETQYF. V and J are TRBV7-6 and TRBJ2-5, with D possibly TRBD2 on 5 matching bases. The CDR3 spans 15 residues. V lost 1 base to trimming and J lost 5 bases, with 14 bases between them. CDR1 and CDR2 from the germline V gene are SGHVS and FNYEAQ.

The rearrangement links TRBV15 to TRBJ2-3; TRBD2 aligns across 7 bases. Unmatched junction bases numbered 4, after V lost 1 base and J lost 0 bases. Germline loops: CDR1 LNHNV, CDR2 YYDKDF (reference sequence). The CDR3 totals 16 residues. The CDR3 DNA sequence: TGTGCCACCAGCAGAGTAAGGACTAGAAGCACAGATACGCAGTATTTT. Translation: CATSRVRTRSTDTQYF.

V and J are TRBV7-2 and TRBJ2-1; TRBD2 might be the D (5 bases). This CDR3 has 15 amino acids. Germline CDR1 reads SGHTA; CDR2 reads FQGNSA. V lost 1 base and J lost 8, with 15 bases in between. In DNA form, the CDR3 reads TGTGCCAGCAGCTTAGGGACTCATCAATCGGATGAGCAGTTCTTC. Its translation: CASSLGTHQSDEQFF.

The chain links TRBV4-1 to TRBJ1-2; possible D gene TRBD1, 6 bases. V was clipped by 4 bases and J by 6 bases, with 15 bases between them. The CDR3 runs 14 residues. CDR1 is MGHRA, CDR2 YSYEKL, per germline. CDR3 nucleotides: TGCGCCAGCAGCCGTTCGACAGGCAGGGATGGCTACACCTTC. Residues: CASSRSTGRDGYTF.